This T cell receptor beta chain comes out of a study of spatial heterogeneity in lung cancer. Study-wide points: Ubiquitous expanded TCR counts tracked ubiquitous nonsynonymous mutations; regional expanded TCR counts tracked regional nonsynonymous mutations. How many expanded intratumoral alpha and beta TCRs were present tracked the tumor mutation count, which was a count of nonsynonymous mutations.

In the library, each TCR cDNA molecule bore its own unique molecular identifier. TCRdb recomputed calls from the 5' RACE reads with MiXCR, one row per CDR3 protein. This table holds 7,000 or so distinct CDR3 sequences, 18% found once. CDR1 MNHEY and CDR2 SVGEGT come from the germline V gene. This CDR3 is built from 12 residues. V shed 7 bases and J shed 4 bases, with 11 bases lying between them. Described time point: sample taken at primary tumor resection. This clonotype was counted only a few times. Its antigen remains unknown. The sequence was obtained from a female donor with early-stage non-small cell lung cancer. Sequencing used lung tumor tissue, obtained at surgery. The J gene is TRBJ2-7, the V gene TRBV6-2 or TRBV6-3; D is undetermined. The CDR3 bases are TGTGCCAGCAACCAGGTTAAATACGAGCAGTACTTC. Protein: CASNQVKYEQYF.